Included here is one TCR beta chain sequence, with context. Its antigen is currently unknown. It was with a sample-barcoded 5' primer and a J-beta primer mix that a second PCR of about 6 to 12 cycles was run. TCRdb re-analysed the 5' RACE reads in MiXCR, keeping a single row per CDR3 protein. The repertoire holds approximately 800,000 distinct CDR3 sequences, with under 40% as singletons. The data were taken from a study of blood T cells in healthy people across ages. Study outcomes and limitations: Long-lived and aged donors differed, with more naive CD4+ cells and higher diversity in the long-lived. The fall in TCR beta diversity per million T cells was roughly linear with age.

This CDR3 region has 14 residues. V was cut by 5 bases and J by 5 bases, with 10 bases left in between. Per the germline V gene, CDR1 is SGHVS and CDR2 is FQNEAQ. Sequencing was performed on blood. The genes are TRBV7-8 and TRBJ1-6; D uncertain. The source is a man aged 18 to 35 in good health. CDR3 amino acids: CASSLYYNNSPLHF. CDR3 in DNA: TGTGCCAGCAGCCTTTACTATAATAATTCACCCCTCCACTTT. The complete variable domain, with remaining parts taken from reference TRBV7-8 and TRBJ1-6, reads GAGVSQSPRYKVAKRGQDVALRCDPISGHVSLFWYQQALGQGPEFLTYFQNEAQLDKSGLPSDRFFAERPEGSVSTLKIQRTQQEDSAVYLCASSLYYNNSPLHFGNGTRLTVT.